This T cell receptor (beta chain) is drawn from a study of T-cell reconstitution after alpha-beta-depleted transplantation in children. Findings and limits, study-wide: One year post-transplant, T-cell counts and diversity were largely derived from T cells produced anew. There were some patients whose high TCRbeta diversity at day 60 came from surviving recipient T cells and thymic progenitors. It was reported that alpha-beta T cells came from several hundred expanded graft clones (about two months after transplant).

J lost 5 bases, V lost 6 bases, and 10 bases had no gene match. The CDR3 runs to 17 residues. A library of TCRbeta sequences, prepared with unique molecular identifiers, was generated. MiXCR, run by TCRdb on the PCR reads, gives a single entry per CDR3 protein. The sample yields 700,000 to 950,000 distinct CDR3 sequences, about 16% seen once. On this clonotype itself: Its antigen is unknown.

This sequence was found in a male patient between 10 and 17 years old who had a stem cell transplant for acute lymphoblastic leukemia, so the T cells may come from the graft donor. The chain combines TRBV12-3 or TRBV12-4 with TRBJ2-1, with 13 bases aligning to TRBD2. The sample was PBMCs, mostly from graft donor cells, taken 360 days after TCRalphabeta/CD19-depleted stem cell transplant. CDR3 sequence reads: CASRLRILAGGNNEQFF. The CDR3 DNA reads as TGTGCCAGCAGGTTAAGAATACTAGCGGGAGGGAACAATGAGCAGTTCTTC.